The 4 T cell receptor beta chains listed next were all sequenced from one sample in a study of cytomegalovirus exposure and HLA in healthy donors. Researchers ran the PCR with 60 Vbeta and 13 Jbeta primers. Only in-frame clones appear in the TCRdb table, and some are missing; sequencing was by immunoSEQ multiplex PCR. The table has more than 150,000 clones, 70% to 90% seen once. Material: PBMCs. The receptors come from a woman in her late teens or twenties in good health and CMV-seronegative.

This rearrangement joins TRBV4-2 to TRBJ2-2, with 9 bases identical to TRBD1. Germline V gene lookup returns CDR1 LGHNA and CDR2 YNFKEQ. The J segment lost 3 bases and the V segment lost 8 bases, leaving 10 bases of the junction unmatched. The CDR3 is made up of 16 amino acids. The CDR3 is CASRTDRGTDTGELFF. In DNA, the CDR3 is TGTGCCAGCCGTACCGACAGGGGGACCGACACCGGGGAGCTGTTTTTT.

This clone has only one observation. This chain joins TRBV5-1 and TRBJ1-2; D may be TRBD1 (5 bases). The CDR3 spans 13 residues. V shed 0 bases and J shed 7 bases, with 10 bases lying between them. The V gene's germline CDR1 is SGHRS and CDR2 YFSETQ. The CDR3 DNA reads TGCGCCAGCAGCTTGGAAGGGAGGGGTGGCTACACCTTC. It yields the protein CASSLEGRGGYTF.

The V call is TRBV28, the J call TRBJ1-4, with 7 bases fitting TRBD1. The ends lost 5 bases at V and 7 bases at J; junction bases unmatched: 7. The germline V gene encodes CDR1 MDHEN and CDR2 SYDVKM. The CDR3 has 14 residues. The CDR3 spells CASSELQGSEKLFF. The CDR3 DNA reads as TGTGCCAGCAGTGAGTTACAGGGGAGTGAAAAACTGTTTTTT.

The chain joins TRBV27 to TRBJ2-2; 8 nucleotides match TRBD1. V was clipped by 1 base and J by 4 bases; unmatched bases: 17. There are 20 residues in the CDR3. Germline values: CDR1 MNHEY, CDR2 SMNVEV (reference sequence). The CDR3, as DNA: TGTGCCAGCAGTTTATTGGGACAGGTTCCATTTCGTTGGGGCACCGGGGAGCTGTTTTTT. Translation gives CASSLLGQVPFRWGTGELFF.